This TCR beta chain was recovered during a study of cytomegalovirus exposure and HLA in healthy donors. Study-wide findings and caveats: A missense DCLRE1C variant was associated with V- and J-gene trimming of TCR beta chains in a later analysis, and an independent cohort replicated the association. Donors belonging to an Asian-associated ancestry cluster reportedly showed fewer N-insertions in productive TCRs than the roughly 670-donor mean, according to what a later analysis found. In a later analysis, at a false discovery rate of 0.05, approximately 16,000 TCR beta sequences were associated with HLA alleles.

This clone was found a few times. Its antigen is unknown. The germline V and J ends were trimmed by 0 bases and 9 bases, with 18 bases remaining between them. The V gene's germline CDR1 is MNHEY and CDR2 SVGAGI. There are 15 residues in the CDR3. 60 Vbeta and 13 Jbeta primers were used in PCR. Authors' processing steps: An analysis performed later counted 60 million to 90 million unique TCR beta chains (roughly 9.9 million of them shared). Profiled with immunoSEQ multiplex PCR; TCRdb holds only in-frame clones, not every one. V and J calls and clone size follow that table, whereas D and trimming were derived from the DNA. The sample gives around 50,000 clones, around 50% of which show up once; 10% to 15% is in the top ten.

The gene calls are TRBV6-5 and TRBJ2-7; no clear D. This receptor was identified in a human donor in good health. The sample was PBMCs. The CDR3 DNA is TGTGCCAGCAGTTACTCCCGGAGCAGTGTGTCGGCGCAGTACTTC. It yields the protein CASSYSRSSVSAQYF.